This TCR beta chain was identified during a study of T cell responses to AZD1222 COVID-19 vaccine. Germline values: CDR1 KGHDR, CDR2 SFDVKD. Germline trimming cut 4 bases from V and 1 base from J; bases unmatched to any gene: 3. The CDR3 runs to 15 residues. Data came from immunoSEQ multiplex PCR; TCRdb stores just in-frame clones and leaves some out. The sample holds some 180,000 clones; around 88% are singletons and the top ten take approximately 0.49%. This chain joins TRBV24-1 and TRBJ1-5, with 7 bases that match TRBD1. The source is an adult in good health. This specimen consisted of peripheral blood, obtained on day 0 of AZD1222 vaccination. CDR3 DNA: TGTGCCACCAGTGACGGACAGGAGAGCAATCAGCCCCAGCATTTT. It codes for CATSDGQESNQPQHF.